The next 26 T cell receptor beta chains were all read from a single sample in a study of T cells after yellow fever vaccination. Each CDR3 protein gets one entry after TCRdb re-called the 5' RACE reads with MiXCR. The table records around 550,000 distinct CDR3 sequences, 15% to 20% of them present only once. Source: PBMCs, taken 15 days after the yellow fever booster vaccination. The receptor set was obtained from a man younger than 45 who received the YFV17D yellow fever vaccine.

This clonotype occurred a few times. The rearrangement uses TRBV30 and TRBJ2-7; D gene unclear. The germline V gene encodes CDR1 GTSNPN and CDR2 SVGIG (reference sequence). The CDR3 extends over 14 amino acids. V was cut by 1 base and J by 3 bases, with 13 bases left in between. The CDR3 coding sequence is TGTGCCTGGAGTGGAGAGCTAGGTAACTACGAGCAGTACTTC. This translates into CAWSGELGNYEQYF.

This clonotype occurred a few times. The V gene is TRBV7-2, the J gene TRBJ2-7; tentatively, D is TRBD1 (6 bases). V lost 3 bases to trimming and J lost 2 bases, with 14 bases between them. Germline V gene data show CDR1 as SGHTA and CDR2 as FQGNSA. This CDR3 comprises 15 residues. The CDR3 nucleotides are TGTGCCAGCAGCTTTACCGGGACAAGTACCTACGAGCAGTACTTC. It translates to CASSFTGTSTYEQYF.

The chain carries TRBV5-1 and TRBJ2-3; 13 bases line up with TRBD2. CDR1 SGHRS and CDR2 YFSETQ come from the germline V gene. V shed 0 bases and J 2 bases; nucleotides not matched to a gene: 3. CDR3 length equals 17 residues. CDR3 DNA: TGCGCCAGCAGCTTGGGGACTAGCGGGAGTGTCACAGATACGCAGTATTTT. Residues: CASSLGTSGSVTDTQYF.

The chain joins TRBV6-2 or TRBV6-3 to TRBJ2-7; 8 bases are a match to TRBD1. Germline V gene lookup returns CDR1 MNHEY and CDR2 SVGEGT. Trimming took 7 bases from V and 2 from J; bases not matched to a gene: 7. There are 14 residues in the CDR3. The CDR3 DNA follows: TGTGCCAGCACCCGGACAGGGAAAGCCTACGAGCAGTACTTC. Translating gives CASTRTGKAYEQYF.

The sample holds a few counts of this clonotype. The chain is built from TRBV29-1 and TRBJ2-7; a weak D match, TRBD2 (5 bases). This CDR3 contains 12 residues. Germline V gives CDR1 SQVTM, CDR2 ANQGSEA. Trimming left V 3 bases short and J 2 bases short, with 8 bases between. This CDR3 is CSVETTTYEQYF. CDR3 bases: TGCAGCGTTGAGACGACTACCTACGAGCAGTACTTC.

V gene TRBV28 combines with J gene TRBJ2-7; D might be TRBD2 (6 bases). In germline, CDR1 is MDHEN, CDR2 SYDVKM. This CDR3 is built from 12 residues. V lost 3 bases and J 8 bases, leaving 11 bases between the germline ends. For the CDR3, the DNA is TGTGCCAGCAGTTTTGGGGGGTGGAAGCAGTACTTC. Translated, it gives CASSFGGWKQYF.

This chain connects TRBV20-1 to TRBJ2-5, with D tentatively TRBD2 (5 bases). The CDR3 totals 13 residues. Trimming took off 6 bases at V and 1 base at J, with 12 bases between the two ends. Germline values: CDR1 DFQATT, CDR2 SNEGSKA (reference sequence). The CDR3 is CSASDYIQETQYF. In DNA, the CDR3 is TGCAGTGCCAGCGACTATATCCAAGAGACCCAGTACTTC.

This clonotype was found a few times. The chain couples TRBV5-1 to TRBJ2-5, with 8 bases matching TRBD1. The germline gives CDR1 SGHRS, CDR2 YFSETQ. The CDR3 is 16 residues long. Trimming removed 0 bases from V and 4 bases from J; junction bases left unmatched: 8. The CDR3 reads CASSLDQGAQGETQYF. The CDR3 bases are TGCGCCAGCAGCTTGGATCAGGGGGCGCAGGGAGAGACCCAGTACTTC.

The chain carries TRBV4-1 and TRBJ2-1; TRBD1 might be the D (5 bases). The V gene's germline CDR1 is MGHRA and CDR2 YSYEKL. Trimming removed 1 base from V and 4 bases from J, with 17 bases in between. The CDR3 length is 17 residues. CDR3 protein: CASSQGRLGRKYNEQFF. The CDR3, as DNA: TGCGCCAGCAGCCAAGGACGGCTGGGGCGGAAATACAATGAGCAGTTCTTC.

The J gene is TRBJ2-5, the V gene TRBV28, with 11 bases aligning to TRBD2. The V and J ends lost 3 bases and 4 bases, in that order; junction bases with no gene match: 4. This CDR3 region has 15 residues. Germline V gene lookup returns CDR1 MDHEN and CDR2 SYDVKM. CDR3 in DNA: TGTGCCAGCAGTTTTAGCGGGAGGGCCGTAGAGACCCAGTACTTC. The encoded protein is CASSFSGRAVETQYF.

The chain combines TRBV20-1 with TRBJ2-3; TRBD2 aligns across 8 bases. This CDR3 has 13 residues. After removal of 5 bases from V and 5 bases from J, the junction contained 6 bases not matched to a gene. Germline CDR1 DFQATT, CDR2 SNEGSKA (reference sequence). The CDR3 coding sequence is TGCAGTGCTCACAGGGCGGGAGGAGATACGCAGTATTTT. This translates into CSAHRAGGDTQYF.

The J gene is TRBJ2-2, the V gene TRBV20-1, with D tentatively TRBD1 (5 bases). CDR3 length: 17 amino acids. Trimming stripped 2 bases from V and 1 base from J, with 17 bases between. Germline loops: CDR1 DFQATT, CDR2 SNEGSKA (reference sequence). The CDR3, as DNA: TGCAGTGCTAGAAGGGGCCGTAGTTCCGTGAACACCGGGGAGCTGTTTTTT. Protein: CSARRGRSSVNTGELFF.

The V and J genes are TRBV18 and TRBJ2-7; 7 bases are shared with TRBD1. The ends lost 4 bases at V and 6 bases at J; junction bases unmatched: 6. Germline V CDR1 and CDR2: KGHSH, LQKENI. CDR3 length equals 13 residues. CDR3 sequence: CASSRTQGVEQYF. The CDR3 region has the DNA TGTGCCAGCTCACGGACCCAGGGGGTCGAGCAGTACTTC.

V and J are TRBV5-1 and TRBJ2-2; the match to TRBD1 covers 9 bases. Germline V gene data show CDR1 as SGHRS and CDR2 as YFSETQ. The length of the CDR3 is 16 residues. V was pared by 4 bases and J by 5 bases, with 9 bases of the junction left unmatched. The CDR3, as DNA: TGCGCCAGCAGCCAAGAGGACAGGGGAGGAACCGGGGAGCTGTTTTTT. This translates into CASSQEDRGGTGELFF.

The genes are TRBV7-2 and TRBJ1-1, with D possibly matching TRBD1 (6 bases). Germline loops: CDR1 SGHTA, CDR2 FQGNSA. This CDR3 is built from 15 residues. V lost 5 bases and J 6 bases, leaving 19 bases between the germline ends. CDR3 DNA: TGTGCCAGCAGCGGAAGGGGGGGGCGTTTTTCTGAAGCTTTCTTT. Protein product: CASSGRGGRFSEAFF.

V is TRBV7-2 and J is TRBJ1-1; D remains ambiguous. Trimming removed 3 bases at V and 0 bases at J, with 11 bases between. Per the germline V gene, CDR1 is SGHTA and CDR2 is FQGNSA. There are 15 residues in the CDR3. The CDR3 reads CASSLSPGMNTEAFF. The CDR3 DNA reads as TGTGCCAGCAGCTTGTCCCCGGGGATGAACACTGAAGCTTTCTTT.

This chain connects TRBV29-1 to TRBJ2-1; the D gene could be TRBD1 or TRBD2 (5 bases each). CDR3 length: 16 amino acids. The germline V gene encodes CDR1 SQVTM and CDR2 ANQGSEA. V shed 0 bases and J shed 3 bases, with 15 bases lying between them. CDR3 in amino acids: CSVEDFPGSFYNEQFF. The CDR3 nucleotides read TGCAGCGTTGAAGATTTCCCAGGGAGTTTCTACAATGAGCAGTTCTTC.

The chain uses TRBV12-3 or TRBV12-4 and TRBJ2-1, with D possibly matching TRBD1 (6 bases). Trimming pared 4 bases from V and 8 bases from J, leaving 12 bases between. The CDR3 runs to 13 residues. The CDR3 sequence: CASSWEQGYEQFF. DNA of the CDR3: TGTGCCAGCAGTTGGGAACAGGGCTATGAGCAGTTCTTC.

V and J are TRBV10-3 and TRBJ2-1, with 8 bases aligning to TRBD2. CDR3 length: 14 amino acids. Germline CDR1 and CDR2: ENHRY and SYGVKD. V lost 6 bases, J lost 8 bases, and 9 bases stayed unmatched. The CDR3 nucleotides are TGTGCCATCAGAAGGCGGGAGGATACGGATGAGCAGTTCTTC. Its protein product is CAIRRREDTDEQFF.

This clonotype was counted at least ten times. This chain connects TRBV29-1 to TRBJ2-1; 8 bases agree with TRBD2. Germline CDR1 is SQVTM and CDR2 is ANQGSEA. The junction had 12 bases not matched to a gene; V was cut back by 6 bases and J by 8 bases. The CDR3 totals 14 residues. Written as DNA, the CDR3 is TGCAGCGTCGCCGGACTAGCCATCCACGATGAGCAGTTCTTC. Its protein product is CSVAGLAIHDEQFF.

V gene TRBV20-1 combines with J gene TRBJ2-1, with D maybe TRBD2 (6 bases). Germline CDR1 and CDR2: DFQATT and SNEGSKA (reference sequence). The germline V and J ends were trimmed by 3 bases and 11 bases, with 14 bases remaining between them. The CDR3 sequence is 12 residues long. CDR3 sequence: CSASLEGLQQFF. The CDR3 bases are TGCAGTGCTAGCTTGGAGGGGCTACAGCAGTTCTTC.

The J gene is TRBJ2-2, the V gene TRBV7-9; 8 bases align to TRBD2. Germline CDR1 and CDR2: SEHNR and FQNEAQ (reference sequence). There are 16 residues in the CDR3. J gave up 3 bases and V 3 bases, and 6 bases lay outside the gene matches. The CDR3: CASSLSGSGDTGELFF. For the CDR3, the DNA is TGTGCCAGCAGCTTGAGCGGGAGTGGAGACACCGGGGAGCTGTTTTTT.

This clonotype was found a few times. V and J are TRBV6-6 and TRBJ2-7; D may match TRBD1 or TRBD2 (5 bases each). Deletions cut 5 bases from V and 3 bases from J, with 11 bases between. CDR3 size: 13 residues. CDR1 is MNHNY and CDR2 is SVGAGI in the germline V gene (reference sequence). The CDR3 DNA sequence: TGTGCCAGCAGTCAGAGGGGAATCTACGAGCAGTACTTC. Translating it yields CASSQRGIYEQYF.

The V gene is TRBV5-5, the J gene TRBJ2-2; possible D gene TRBD1, 6 bases. The ends were cut back, 6 bases at V and 4 bases at J, with 13 bases in the middle. The CDR3 covers 14 residues. From germline, CDR1 is SGHKS and CDR2 YYEKEE (reference sequence). In DNA form, the CDR3 reads TGTGCCAGCAAACGACAGGTCGGCACCGGGGAGCTGTTTTTT. Protein sequence: CASKRQVGTGELFF.

The chain uses TRBV3-1 and TRBJ2-7, with TRBD2 as a possible D gene (5 bases). Germline V lookup: CDR1 LGHDT, CDR2 YNNKEL (reference sequence). V gave up 8 bases and J gave up 0 bases, with 26 bases separating them. The CDR3 runs 18 residues. The CDR3 sequence is CASSHLAISPGGSYEQYF. CDR3 in DNA: TGTGCCAGCTCCCATCTCGCCATTTCGCCTGGAGGCTCCTACGAGCAGTACTTC.

CDR3 in amino acids: CASSLARLAGGLSTDTQYF. The CDR3 region has the DNA TGCGCCAGCAGCTTGGCTCGACTAGCGGGAGGCCTAAGCACAGATACGCAGTATTTT. J is TRBJ2-3 and V is TRBV5-1; 13 bases line up with TRBD2. Looked up from germline, CDR1 is SGHRS and CDR2 is YFSETQ. The trim removed 0 bases at V and 0 bases at J, leaving 7 bases unmatched. The CDR3 is 19 amino acids.